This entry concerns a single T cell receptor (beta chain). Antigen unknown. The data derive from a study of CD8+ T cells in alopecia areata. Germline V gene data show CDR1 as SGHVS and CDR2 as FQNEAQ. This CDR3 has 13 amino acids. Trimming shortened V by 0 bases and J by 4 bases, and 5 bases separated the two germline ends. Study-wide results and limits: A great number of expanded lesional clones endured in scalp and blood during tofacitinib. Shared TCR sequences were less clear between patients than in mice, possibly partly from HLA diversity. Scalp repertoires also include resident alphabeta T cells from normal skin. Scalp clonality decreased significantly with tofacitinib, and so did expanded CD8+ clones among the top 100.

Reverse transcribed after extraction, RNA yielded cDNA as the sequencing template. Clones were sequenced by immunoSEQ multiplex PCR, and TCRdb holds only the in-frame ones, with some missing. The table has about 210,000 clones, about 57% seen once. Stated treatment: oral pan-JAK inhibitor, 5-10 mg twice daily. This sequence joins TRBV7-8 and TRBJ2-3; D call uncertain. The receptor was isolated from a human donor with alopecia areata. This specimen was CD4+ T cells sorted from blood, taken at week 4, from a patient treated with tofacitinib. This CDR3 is CASSLAKSDTQYF. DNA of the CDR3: TGTGCCAGCAGCTTAGCTAAGTCAGATACGCAGTATTTT. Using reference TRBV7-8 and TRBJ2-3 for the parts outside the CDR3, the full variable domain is GAGVSQSPRYKVAKRGQDVALRCDPISGHVSLFWYQQALGQGPEFLTYFQNEAQLDKSGLPSDRFFAERPEGSVSTLKIQRTQQEDSAVYLCASSLAKSDTQYFGPGTRLTVL.